These T cell receptor beta chains were read from a single sample in a study of glioma-infiltrating T cells. TCRdb passed the multiplex PCR reads through MiXCR, listing each CDR3 protein once. Of approximately 18,000 distinct CDR3 sequences in the sample, 58% were seen once. The specimen was glioma tissue, nonneoplastic brain tissue, or PBMCs (not recorded which). These TCRs come from a human donor with low-grade glioma or glioblastoma, undergoing nonglioma brain surgery, or in good health (not recorded which). Each CDR3 is given with its conserved first and last residue. D genes are given only for firm matches. Clone size, where shown, is once, few, many, or a class for clones that have expanded.

v_gene,abundance,d_gene,j_gene,CDR3nt,CDR3aa
TRBV5-1,medium-sized,TRBD1,TRBJ1-5,TGCGCCAGCAGCTTGACAGGGGCCTACAATCAGCCCCAGCATTTT,CASSLTGAYNQPQHF
TRBV6-1,few,TRBD1,TRBJ1-2,TGTGCCAGCAGTTTGACAGGGGGATACAACTATGGCTACACCTTC,CASSLTGGYNYGYTF
TRBV6-1,-,TRBD2,TRBJ2-1,TGTGCCAGCAGAGAGGCAGGGACTAGCGGGAGTCCCAGGTGG,CASREAGTSGSPRW
TRBV6-6,-,-,TRBJ1-5,TGTGCCAGCAGTCACGTTCGGGGCAGTCAGCCCCAGCATTTT,CASSHVRGSQPQHF
TRBV7-9,-,-,TRBJ2-4,TGTGCCAGCAGCTTAGCCGAGAAAATTCAGTACTTC,CASSLAEKIQYF
TRBV20-1,-,-,TRBJ2-1,TGCAGTGCTAGAGCCCGGGACTGGTACAATGAGCAGTTCTTC,CSARARDWYNEQFF
TRBV20-1,-,TRBD2,TRBJ2-7,TGCAGTGCCAGGCTAGCGGGAAATTACGAGCAGTCCTTC,CSARLAGNYEQSF
TRBV7-2,-,-,TRBJ1-1,TGTGCCAGCAGCCAAGATGTTGGGGCCAGGAACACTGAAGCTTTCTTT,CASSQDVGARNTEAFF
TRBV28,medium-sized,-,TRBJ2-1,TGTGCCAGCAGTTTAGACAGGTCTCGCCCGGAGTTCTTC,CASSLDRSRPEFF
TRBV27,few,-,TRBJ1-1,TGTGCCAGCAGCAGGGGAGAGGGCACTGAAGCTTTCTTT,CASSRGEGTEAFF
TRBV28,few,-,TRBJ1-1,TGTGCCAGCAGTTACGGGGGAGAGACTGAAGCTTTCTTT,CASSYGGETEAFF
TRBV7-2,-,-,TRBJ1-5,TGTGCCAGCAGCTTGGGAGATCAGCCCCAGCATTTT,CASSLGDQPQHF
TRBV18,-,TRBD1,TRBJ1-5,TGTGCCAGCTCACCGGGACAGTATAGCAATCAGCCCCAGCATTTT,CASSPGQYSNQPQHF
TRBV28,-,-,TRBJ1-5,TGTGCCAGCAATGTGGACAGCCTCCGCAGACTTAATCAGCCCCAGCATTTT,CASNVDSLRRLNQPQHF
TRBV15,-,-,TRBJ2-5,TGTGCCACCAGCACTCTCAAGGTGGGGGCCCAAGAGACCCAGTACTTC,CATSTLKVGAQETQYF
TRBV7-9,many,-,TRBJ1-3,TGTGCCAGCACCCGTGTGGACGTTAGCTCTGGAAACACCATATATTTT,CASTRVDVSSGNTIYF
TRBV6-1,few,-,TRBJ2-1,TGTGCCAGCAGCCTCAAAGGGGGGGCGCATGAGCAGTTCTTC,CASSLKGGAHEQFF
TRBV24-1,-,TRBD1,TRBJ1-1,TGTGCCACCAGATGGACAGGGGGGAACACTGAAGCTTTCTTT,CATRWTGGNTEAFF
TRBV6-2/TRBV6-3,few,-,TRBJ1-5,TGTGTTAGCAGTTACTCGTCAGGGCTAGGCAATCAGCCCCAGCATTTT,CVSSYSSGLGNQPQHF
TRBV28,-,-,TRBJ1-2,TGTGCCAGTAGTTTGGTCAGGGCGAACTATGGCTACACCTTC,CASSLVRANYGYTF
TRBV20-1,-,TRBD2,TRBJ2-1,TGCAGCTCCGGGACTAGCGCATACAATGAGCAGTTCTTC,CSSGTSAYNEQFF
TRBV5-4,-,TRBD1,TRBJ1-2,TGTGTCAGCAGCCGAAGGGACAGGGAAAACTATGGCTACACCTTC,CVSSRRDRENYGYTF
TRBV5-4,-,-,TRBJ2-1,TGCGCCAGCAGCCGCAAGGTAGATGAGCAGTTCTTC,CASSRKVDEQFF
TRBV28,-,TRBD1,TRBJ1-6,TGTGCCAGCAACCCTTTGACAGGGGTTTATAATTCACCCCTCCACTTT,CASNPLTGVYNSPLHF
TRBV29-1,-,-,TRBJ1-4,TGCAGCGTTGGGGAGTCGGATGAAAAACTGTTTTTT,CSVGESDEKLFF
TRBV6-6,-,-,TRBJ2-5,TGTGCCAGCTCAGGGATGGGAGAAGAGACCCAGTACTTC,CASSGMGEETQYF
TRBV2,-,-,TRBJ2-1,TGTGCCAGCAGATTCACTGGAAGCTCCTACAATGAGCAGTTCTTC,CASRFTGSSYNEQFF
TRBV18,-,-,TRBJ1-6,TGTGCCAGCTTACCGTCGGGACCGATTAATTCACCCCTCCACTTT,CASLPSGPINSPLHF
TRBV7-2,hyperexpanded,TRBD1,TRBJ1-2,TGTGCCAGCAGCCTACAGGGGATCTATGGCTACACCTTC,CASSLQGIYGYTF
TRBV5-5,-,-,TRBJ2-7,TGTGCCAGCAGCTTGCAGGAGAACGAGCAGTACTTC,CASSLQENEQYF
TRBV6-1,-,-,TRBJ1-1,TGTGCCAGCAGTGATCCGGGACTACCCATGAACACTAAAGCTTTCTTT,CASSDPGLPMNTKAFF
TRBV27,-,-,TRBJ1-1,TGTGCCAGCAGTTTATTCGGGGGGGACACTGAAGCTTTCTTT,CASSLFGGDTEAFF
TRBV28,-,-,TRBJ1-6,TGTGCCAGCAGTTTAGGGAGCTCCTATAATTCACCCCTCCACTTT,CASSLGSSYNSPLHF
TRBV4-1,once,-,TRBJ1-1,TGCGCCAGCAGCCAAATGGGGGGGAACACTGAAGCTTTCTTT,CASSQMGGNTEAFF
TRBV3-1,-,-,TRBJ2-2,TGTGCCAGCAGCCAGGGGGCGGGCGACGGGGAGCTGTTTTTT,CASSQGAGDGELFF
TRBV20-1,-,-,TRBJ2-7,TGCAGTGCCCGGACTGTTTCCTACGAGCAGTACTTC,CSARTVSYEQYF
TRBV18,-,TRBD1,TRBJ1-1,TGTGCCAGCTCACCGGGACAGGGGGCTTCGAACACTGAAGCTTTCTTT,CASSPGQGASNTEAFF